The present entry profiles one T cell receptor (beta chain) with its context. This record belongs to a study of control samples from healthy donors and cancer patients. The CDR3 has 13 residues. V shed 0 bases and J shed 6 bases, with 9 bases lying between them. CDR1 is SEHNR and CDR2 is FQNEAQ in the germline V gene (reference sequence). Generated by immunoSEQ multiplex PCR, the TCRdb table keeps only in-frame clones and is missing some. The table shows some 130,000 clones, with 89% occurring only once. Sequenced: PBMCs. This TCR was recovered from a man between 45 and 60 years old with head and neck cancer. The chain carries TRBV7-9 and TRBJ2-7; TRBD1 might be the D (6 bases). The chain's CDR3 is CASSLATGIEQYF. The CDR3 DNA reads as TGTGCCAGCAGCTTAGCAACAGGGATCGAGCAGTACTTC.